This paragraph covers one T cell receptor beta chain sequence. No antigen is known for it. The CDR3 loop spans 16 amino acids. The V end lost 6 bases, the J end lost 0 bases, and 15 bases lay between the germline ends. Germline loops: CDR1 SNHLY, CDR2 FYNNEI. Measured with immunoSEQ multiplex PCR; TCRdb has only the in-frame clones, and not every one. The sample gives roughly 90,000 clones, about 85% of which show up once; around 20% is in the top ten. Among the roughly 120 subjects of the validation cohort, separate from the approximately 660-subject first cohort, were the donors. This record comes from a study of cytomegalovirus exposure and HLA in healthy donors. Study results and caveats: Generally TCR sequences proved uncommon, though certain public TCRs appeared in numerous donors. In the approximately 130 validation repertoires, a later analysis found that first-cohort TCR clusters tended to co-occur. Reports showed the classifier diagnosing cytomegalovirus status with high specificity and sensitivity.

The source of this sequence is a man aged 18 to 29 in good health and CMV-seropositive. The chain is built from TRBV2 and TRBJ1-3, with D possibly matching TRBD1 (6 bases). Material for sequencing was PBMCs. The CDR3 sequence is CASSDLGQSSGNTIYF. The CDR3 DNA sequence: TGTGCCAGCAGCGATTTAGGACAGAGCTCTGGAAACACCATATATTTT.